These T cell receptor beta chains were read from a single sample in a study of T-cell reconstitution after alpha-beta-depleted transplantation in children. TCRdb re-derived calls from the PCR reads in MiXCR, one entry per CDR3 protein. This table holds around 440,000 distinct CDR3 sequences, 15% to 20% found once. The specimen comprised PBMCs, mostly from graft donor cells, sampled 360 days after TCRalphabeta/CD19-depleted stem cell transplant. The receptors come from a boy under two years old who had a stem cell transplant for Wiskott-Aldrich syndrome, so the T cells may come from the graft donor. CDR3s include the opening cysteine and the closing phenylalanine or tryptophan.

j_call,v_call,cdr3_aa
TRBJ2-7,TRBV5-1,CASSSGLAGTEQYF
TRBJ2-4,TRBV5-5,CASSLVKWDYRKNIQYF
TRBJ2-3,TRBV20-1,CSARDVGGYTDTQYF
TRBJ2-7,TRBV7-2,CASAGSYEQYF
TRBJ2-5,TRBV7-2,CASSGGQTTQETQYF
TRBJ2-3,TRBV7-2,CASSLVWARTDTQYF
TRBJ2-7,TRBV20-1,CSASSGGAYEQYF
TRBJ2-1,TRBV29-1,CSIPGLAGGNEQFF
TRBJ2-2,TRBV6-1,CASKRERYTGELFF
TRBJ2-1,TRBV27,CASSLVRDFTRLHYNEQFF
TRBJ1-1,TRBV7-8,CASSLVTGMGNTEAFF
TRBJ2-5,TRBV5-4,CATHPHRKETQYF
TRBJ2-1,TRBV15,CATSPPGGDSYNEQFF
TRBJ2-1,TRBV6-1,CASLGLAGDRRNEQFF
TRBJ1-4,TRBV24-1,CATSAGRKGPGKLFF
TRBJ1-4,TRBV5-6,CASMAGHRTEKLFF
TRBJ2-3,TRBV5-1,CASSVWGTRTDTQYF
TRBJ2-7,TRBV5-1,CASSPYARTSSYEQYF
TRBJ2-1,TRBV18,CASSPLGHTGVNEQFF
TRBJ1-2,TRBV20-1,CSARGGVRRGYTF
TRBJ2-1,TRBV7-9,CASSSGQVSYNEQFF
TRBJ1-2,TRBV27,CASSTRANYGYTF
TRBJ2-2,TRBV29-1,CSVLPDGNTGELFF